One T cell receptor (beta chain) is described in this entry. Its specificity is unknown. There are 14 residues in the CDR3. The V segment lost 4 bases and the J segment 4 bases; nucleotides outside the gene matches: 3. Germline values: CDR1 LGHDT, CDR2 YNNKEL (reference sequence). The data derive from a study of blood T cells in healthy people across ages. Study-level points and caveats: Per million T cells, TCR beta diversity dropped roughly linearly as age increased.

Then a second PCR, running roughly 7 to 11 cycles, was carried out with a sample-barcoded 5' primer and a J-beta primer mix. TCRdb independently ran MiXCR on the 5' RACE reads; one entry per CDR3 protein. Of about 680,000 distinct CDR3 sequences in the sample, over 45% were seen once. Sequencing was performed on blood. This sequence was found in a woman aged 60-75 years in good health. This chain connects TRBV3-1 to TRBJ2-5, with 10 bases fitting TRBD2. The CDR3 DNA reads TGTGCCAGCAGCCCAGCGGGAGGGCCAGAGACCCAGTACTTC. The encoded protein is CASSPAGGPETQYF.